The T cell receptor (beta chain) described here comes from a study of OX40 agonist ivuxolimab in advanced cancers. Method: immunoSEQ multiplex PCR; TCRdb's copy keeps in-frame clones and lacks some. The sample holds around 77,000 clones; approximately 94% are singletons and the top ten take 4% to 5%. The CDR3 covers 13 residues. Germline V gene data show CDR1 as SQVTM and CDR2 as ANQGSEA. V was clipped by 7 bases and J by 0 bases, with 11 bases between them. Patients who had autoimmune disease history or got systemic immunosuppression were left out. Study outcomes and limitations: Partial responders receiving 0.1-3.0 mg/kg showed among the lowest clonal expansion. Also showing low normalized T-cell clonal expansion were some of the nonresponders. Undetermined was the antigen specificity of the expanded peripheral T cells.

A remark on this clone: What it binds is unknown.

This sequence originates from an adult with an advanced solid tumor such as melanoma, head and neck, liver or kidney cancer. The chain has TRBV29-1 and TRBJ2-3; maybe TRBD2 (5 bases). Sequencing was performed on CD4+ or CD8+ T cells sorted from blood, taken in a trial of the OX40 agonist ivuxolimab. CDR3 DNA sequence: TGCAGCGCCCTCCTAGCTAGCACAGATACGCAGTATTTT. This encodes CSALLASTDTQYF.